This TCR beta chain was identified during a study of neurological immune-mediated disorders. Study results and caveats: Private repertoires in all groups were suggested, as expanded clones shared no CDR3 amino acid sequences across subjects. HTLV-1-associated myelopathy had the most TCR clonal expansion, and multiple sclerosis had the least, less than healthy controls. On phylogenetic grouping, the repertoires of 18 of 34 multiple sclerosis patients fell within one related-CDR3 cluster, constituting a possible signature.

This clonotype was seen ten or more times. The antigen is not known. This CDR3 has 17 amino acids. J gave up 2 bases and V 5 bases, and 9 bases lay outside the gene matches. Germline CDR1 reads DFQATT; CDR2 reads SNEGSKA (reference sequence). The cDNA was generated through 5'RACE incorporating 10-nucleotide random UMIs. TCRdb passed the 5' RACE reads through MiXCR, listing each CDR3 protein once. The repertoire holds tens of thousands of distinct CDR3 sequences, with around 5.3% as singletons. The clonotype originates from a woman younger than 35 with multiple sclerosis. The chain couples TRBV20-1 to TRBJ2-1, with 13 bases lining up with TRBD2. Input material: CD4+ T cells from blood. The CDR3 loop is CSAPSALAGGTYNEQFF. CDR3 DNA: TGCAGTGCTCCCTCAGCACTAGCGGGGGGGACCTACAATGAGCAGTTCTTC.